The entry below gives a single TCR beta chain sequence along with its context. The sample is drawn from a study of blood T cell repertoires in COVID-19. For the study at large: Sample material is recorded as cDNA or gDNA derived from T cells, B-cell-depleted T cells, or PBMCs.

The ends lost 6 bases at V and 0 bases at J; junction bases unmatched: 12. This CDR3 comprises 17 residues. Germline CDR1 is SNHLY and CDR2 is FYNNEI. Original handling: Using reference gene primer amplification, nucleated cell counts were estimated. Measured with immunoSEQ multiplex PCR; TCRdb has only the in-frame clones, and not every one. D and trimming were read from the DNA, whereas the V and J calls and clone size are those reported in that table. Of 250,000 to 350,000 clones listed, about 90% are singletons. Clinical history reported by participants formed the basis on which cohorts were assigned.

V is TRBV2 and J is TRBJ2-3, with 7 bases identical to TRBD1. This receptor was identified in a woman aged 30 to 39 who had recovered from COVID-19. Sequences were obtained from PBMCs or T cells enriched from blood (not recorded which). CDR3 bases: TGTGCCAGCAGATTAAGAGCTACAGGGGCTAGCACAGATACGCAGTATTTT. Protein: CASRLRATGASTDTQYF.